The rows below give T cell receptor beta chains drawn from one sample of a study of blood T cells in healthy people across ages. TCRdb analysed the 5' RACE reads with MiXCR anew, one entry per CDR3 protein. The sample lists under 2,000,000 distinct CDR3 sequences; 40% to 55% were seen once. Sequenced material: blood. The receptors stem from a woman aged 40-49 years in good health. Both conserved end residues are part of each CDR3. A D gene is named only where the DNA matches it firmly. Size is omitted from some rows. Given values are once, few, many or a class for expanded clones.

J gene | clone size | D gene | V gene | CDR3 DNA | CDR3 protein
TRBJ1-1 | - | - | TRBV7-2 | TGTGCCAGCAGCTCACCCCCATGGGGGGGCACTGAAGCTTTCTTT | CASSSPPWGGTEAFF
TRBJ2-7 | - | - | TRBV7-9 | TGTGCCAGCAGCCGGGGGGCTAACTCCTACGAGCAGTACTTC | CASSRGANSYEQYF
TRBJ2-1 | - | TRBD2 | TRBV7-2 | TGTGCCAGCAGCTCCAGACTAGCGGGGTACTACAATGAGCAGTTCTTC | CASSSRLAGYYNEQFF
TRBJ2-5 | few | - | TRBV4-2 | TGTGCCAGCAGCCAAGATCCTCGCCGGGTACAAGAGACCCAGTACTTC | CASSQDPRRVQETQYF
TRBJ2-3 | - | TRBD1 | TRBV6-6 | TGTGCCAGCAGTTACGAGGGGGCCCCCTATGAAACGCAGTATTTT | CASSYEGAPYETQYF
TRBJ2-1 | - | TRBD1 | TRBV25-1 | TGTGCCAGCAGTGAATATAGGAGACAGGGGGCGAATGAGCAGTTCTTC | CASSEYRRQGANEQFF
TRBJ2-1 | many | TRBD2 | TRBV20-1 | TGCAGTGCTAGAGATAGGGTTTCTAGCGGAAATGAGCAGTTCTTC | CSARDRVSSGNEQFF
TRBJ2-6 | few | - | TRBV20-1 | TGCAGTGGAGTAAACTCTGGGGCCAACGTCCTGACTTTC | CSGVNSGANVLTF
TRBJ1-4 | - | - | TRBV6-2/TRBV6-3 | TGTGCCAGCAGTTACGAGAGGTTAACGGCTGAAAAACTGTTTTTT | CASSYERLTAEKLFF
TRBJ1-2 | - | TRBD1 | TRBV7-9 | TGTGCCAGCAGCTTAAGTGTGGGACAGTCATTCTATGGCTACACCTTC | CASSLSVGQSFYGYTF
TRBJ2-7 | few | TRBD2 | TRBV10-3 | TGTGCCATCAAGGCTAGCGGGGCCTCCTACGAGCAGTACTTC | CAIKASGASYEQYF
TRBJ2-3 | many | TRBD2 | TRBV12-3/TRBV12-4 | TGTGCCAGCACCCCGCCGGGACTAGCGGGAGATACGCAGTATTTT | CASTPPGLAGDTQYF
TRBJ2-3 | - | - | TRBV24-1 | TGTGCCACCAGTGGGGCGACCGCCACAGATACGCAGTATTTT | CATSGATATDTQYF
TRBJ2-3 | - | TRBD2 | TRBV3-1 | TGTGCCAGCAGCCCCTACGGACTAGCGGGGGGCACAGATACACAGTATTTT | CASSPYGLAGGTDTQYF
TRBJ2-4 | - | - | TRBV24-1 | TGTGCCACCGTACAACCGGGACAAGGTATTAGGTACTTC | CATVQPGQGIRYF